The source of this T cell receptor beta chain is a study of T cell changes during pregnancy in multiple sclerosis. Sequencing used immunoSEQ multiplex PCR; TCRdb keeps in-frame clones, though not all of them. The sample consists of approximately 130,000 clones, 96% of them appearing once. The germline gives CDR1 SQVTM, CDR2 ANQGSEA. The CDR3 covers 16 residues. The V segment lost 3 bases and the J segment 3 bases; nucleotides outside the gene matches: 7. This TCR was recovered from a female donor with multiple sclerosis, enrolled in a pregnancy study. Here the sequenced sample was peripheral blood, taken after pregnancy. The rearrangement joins TRBV29-1 to TRBJ2-4; the match to TRBD2 covers 11 bases. The CDR3 DNA follows: TGCAGCGTTGAGGGCACTAGCGGGAGTGTCAAAAACATTCAGTACTTC. It encodes CSVEGTSGSVKNIQYF.